The rows below give T cell receptor beta chains drawn from one sample of a study of Ad26.COV2.S vaccination and SARS-CoV-2 variants. The data were produced by immunoSEQ multiplex PCR, yet TCRdb's version contains in-frame clones alone and is incomplete. This table has hundreds of thousands of clones, about 90% appearing once. Sequenced material: peripheral blood, taken in a trial of Ad26.COV2.S vaccine versus placebo. Receptors originate from a person aged 18-65 years who received the Ad26.COV2.S COVID-19 vaccine or a placebo. The CDR3 runs from the conserved cysteine through the conserved F or W. A D gene is named only where the DNA matches it firmly. Clone size is not always given. Where it is, it says once, few, many or a class for expanded clones.

>TRBJ2-7|.|.|TRBV5-5
TGTGCCAGCGGGGTTGGAACTACTGCCTACGAGCAGTACTTC
CASGVGTTAYEQYF
>TRBJ2-7|.|TRBD2|TRBV25-1
TGTGCCAGCAGTGGACCCTCGGGACTAGCGGGAGCCCGGCAGTACTTC
CASSGPSGLAGARQYF
>TRBJ1-2|.|.|TRBV4-1
TGCGCCAGCAGCACGTTACTTCGCAGGGGACCCGACTATGGCTACACCTTC
CASSTLLRRGPDYGYTF
>TRBJ1-2|.|TRBD1|TRBV10-2
TGCGCCAGCAGTGATAGGACAGGGGACTATGGCTACACCTTC
CASSDRTGDYGYTF
>TRBJ1-5|.|.|TRBV6-1
TGTGCCAGCAGTGAAAGTACAGGTTATAGCAATCAGCCCCAGCATTTT
CASSESTGYSNQPQHF
>TRBJ2-3|once|TRBD2|TRBV3-1/TRBV3-2
TGTGCCAGCAGCCAAGATAGGCGGGGGGGCTTACATTTT
CASSQDRRGGLHF
>TRBJ1-1|.|.|TRBV14
TGTGCCAGCAGCCAAGGGAAAGGGTTGAACACTGAAGCTTTCTTT
CASSQGKGLNTEAFF
>TRBJ2-2|few|.|TRBV27
TGTGCCAGCAGTTTAGATCCTACCCCGAGCACCGGGGAGCTGTTTTTT
CASSLDPTPSTGELFF
>TRBJ1-1|.|TRBD1|TRBV2
TGTGCCAGTGATCGTTCCGGGACAGGGGATGAAGCTTTCTTT
CASDRSGTGDEAFF
>TRBJ2-1|.|.|TRBV7-9
TGTGCCTCCGGGTCGGGGGCCTACAATGAGCAGTTCTTC
CASGSGAYNEQFF
>TRBJ2-3|.|TRBD2|TRBV6-5
TGTGCCAGCAGCAGGACTAGCCGGGGGGCAGATACGCAGTATTTT
CASSRTSRGADTQYF
>TRBJ1-2|.|.|TRBV18
TGTGCCAGCTCACTCAACTATGGCTACACCTTC
CASSLNYGYTF
>TRBJ1-5|.|.|TRBV29-1
TGCAGCGTTGGCAGGGATGGCCAGCCCCAGCATTTT
CSVGRDGQPQHF
>TRBJ2-2|.|.|TRBV12-3/TRBV12-4
TGTGCCAGCAGCTCACCGGGACTCCGTTTCAATTTT
CASSSPGLRFNF
>TRBJ2-2|.|TRBD1|TRBV5-4
TGTGCCAGCAGCTCCCCGACAGGGCCACGGACTCCCACCGGGGAGCTGTTTTTT
CASSSPTGPRTPTGELFF
>TRBJ1-1|.|.|TRBV9
TGTGCCAGCAGCGTACTCCCGGGACGCCGAGCTTTCTTT
CASSVLPGRRAFF
>TRBJ2-7|.|.|TRBV1
TGCACCAGCAGCCACCGGGGGCATTTGCCCTTC
CTSSHRGHLPF
>TRBJ1-6|few|.|TRBV19
TGTGCCAGTAGTATAAGGTCAGAATTGTCACCCCTCCACTTT
CASSIRSELSPLHF
>TRBJ2-1|once|.|TRBV5-4
TGTGCCAGCAGCTTGGAGCTAGGCACTGTTGAGCAGTTCTTC
CASSLELGTVEQFF
>TRBJ1-5|.|.|TRBV6-2/TRBV6-3
TGTGCCAGCAGTTACGGGGGGGCAGGGGGCAATCAGCCCCAGCATTTT
CASSYGGAGGNQPQHF
>TRBJ1-5|.|.|TRBV2
TGTGCCAGCGCCCAACTCCCTATGGATCAGCCCCAGCATTTT
CASAQLPMDQPQHF
>TRBJ2-7|.|.|TRBV25-1
TGTGCCAGCAGTGTGGGCATCTACGAGCAGTACTTC
CASSVGIYEQYF
>TRBJ1-1|.|.|TRBV12-3/TRBV12-4
TGTGCCAGCAGCATACAGGGCTCCACTGAAGCTTTCTTT
CASSIQGSTEAFF
>TRBJ1-5|once|TRBD1|TRBV24-1
TGTGCCACCAGTGACCCTGGACAGGGACCCAATCAGCCCCAGCATTTT
CATSDPGQGPNQPQHF
>TRBJ1-1|.|.|TRBV6-5
TGTGCCAGCACCCATGGCCGAGGGAGCACTGAAGCTTTCTTT
CASTHGRGSTEAFF
>TRBJ1-3|.|.|TRBV18
TGTGCCAGCTCACCTGACAGACTCTCTGGAAACACCATATATTTT
CASSPDRLSGNTIYF
>TRBJ1-5|.|.|TRBV19
TGTGCCAGTAGTATCGGGCGAGGGGGGATAAAAAATCAGCCCCAGCATTTT
CASSIGRGGIKNQPQHF
>TRBJ1-5|.|.|TRBV19
TGTGCCAGTAGTATAGATCGAGGTCGGGGGCAGCCCCAGCATTTT
CASSIDRGRGQPQHF
>TRBJ1-2|.|.|TRBV6-5
TGTGCCAGTACAGGGTCCAACTATGGCTACACCTTC
CASTGSNYGYTF
>TRBJ1-2|.|.|TRBV5-1
TGCGCCAGCAGCTCAACGGGGCTTGGATATGGCTACACCTTC
CASSSTGLGYGYTF
>TRBJ2-7|.|.|TRBV5-6
TGTGCCAGCAGCCCTCGACTAGACGCCTACGAGCAGTACTTC
CASSPRLDAYEQYF
>TRBJ2-5|once|.|TRBV10-3
TGTGCCATCAGTCGGACGCAAGAGACCCAGTACTTC
CAISRTQETQYF
>TRBJ1-2|.|.|TRBV21-1
TGTGCCAGCAGCAAAGCGGGCGGGGCAAGGGGCTACACCTTC
CASSKAGGARGYTF
>TRBJ2-7|.|.|TRBV6-5
TGTGCCAGCAGGCCCCTGGGCTCCTACGAGCAGTACTTC
CASRPLGSYEQYF
>TRBJ2-1|few|TRBD2|TRBV5-6
TGTGCCAGCAGCGGGCTAGCGGGAGGCAATGAGCAGTTCTTC
CASSGLAGGNEQFF